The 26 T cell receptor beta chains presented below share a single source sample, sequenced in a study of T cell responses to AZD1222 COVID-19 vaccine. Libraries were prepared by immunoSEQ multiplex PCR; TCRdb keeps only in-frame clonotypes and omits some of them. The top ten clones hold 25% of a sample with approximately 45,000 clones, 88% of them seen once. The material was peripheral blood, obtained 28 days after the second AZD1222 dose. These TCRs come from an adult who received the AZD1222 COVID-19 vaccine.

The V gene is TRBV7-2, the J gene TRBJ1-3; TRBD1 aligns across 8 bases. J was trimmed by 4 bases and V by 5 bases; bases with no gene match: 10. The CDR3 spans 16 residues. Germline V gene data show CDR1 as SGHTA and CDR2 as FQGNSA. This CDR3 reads CASSAIRGRKGNTIYF. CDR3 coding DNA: TGTGCCAGCAGCGCGATCAGGGGGCGTAAAGGAAACACCATATATTTT. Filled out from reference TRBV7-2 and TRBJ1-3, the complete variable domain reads GAGVSQSPSNKVTEKGKDVELRCDPISGHTALYWYRQSLGQGLEFLIYFQGNSAPDKSGLPSDRFSAERTGGSVSTLTIQRTQQEDSAVYLCASSAIRGRKGNTIYFGEGSWLTVV.

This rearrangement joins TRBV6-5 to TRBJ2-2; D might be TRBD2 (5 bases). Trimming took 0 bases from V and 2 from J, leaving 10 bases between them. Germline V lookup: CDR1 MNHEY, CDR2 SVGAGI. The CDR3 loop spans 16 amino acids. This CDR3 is CASSYSIGLNTGELFF. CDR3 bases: TGTGCCAGCAGTTACTCTATCGGACTTAACACCGGGGAGCTGTTTTTT.

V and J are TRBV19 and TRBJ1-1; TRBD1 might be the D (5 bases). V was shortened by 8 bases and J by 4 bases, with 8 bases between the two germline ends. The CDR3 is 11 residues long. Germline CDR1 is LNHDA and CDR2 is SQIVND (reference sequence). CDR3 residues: CASGDFTEAFF. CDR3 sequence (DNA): TGTGCCAGTGGGGACTTCACTGAAGCTTTCTTT.

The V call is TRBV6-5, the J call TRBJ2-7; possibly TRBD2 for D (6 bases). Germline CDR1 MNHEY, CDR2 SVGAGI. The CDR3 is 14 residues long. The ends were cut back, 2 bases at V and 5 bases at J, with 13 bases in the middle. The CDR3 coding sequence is TGTGCCAGCAGTTACCTTCAGGGAGGCGACGAGCAGTACTTC. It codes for CASSYLQGGDEQYF.

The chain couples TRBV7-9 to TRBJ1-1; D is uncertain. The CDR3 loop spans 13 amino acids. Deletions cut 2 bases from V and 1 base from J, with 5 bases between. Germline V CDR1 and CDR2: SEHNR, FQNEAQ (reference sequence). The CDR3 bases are TGTGCCAGCAGCTTAAGAGAGAACACTGAAGCTTTCTTT. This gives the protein CASSLRENTEAFF.

CDR3 sequence reads: CASSMDREETQYF. CDR3 in DNA: TGTGCCAGCAGCATGGACAGGGAAGAGACCCAGTACTTC. V usage is TRBV7-3 and J usage is TRBJ2-5; 8 bases match TRBD1. Germline values: CDR1 SGHTA, CDR2 FQGTGA. The CDR3 is 13 residues long. V gave up 5 bases and J gave up 3 bases; unmatched junction bases: 2.

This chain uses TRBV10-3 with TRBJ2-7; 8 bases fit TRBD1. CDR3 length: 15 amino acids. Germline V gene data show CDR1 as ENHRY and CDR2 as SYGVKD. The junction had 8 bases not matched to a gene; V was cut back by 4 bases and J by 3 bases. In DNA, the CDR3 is TGTGCCATCAGTGGGTCAGTTGGACAGGGCTACGAGCAGTACTTC. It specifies CAISGSVGQGYEQYF.

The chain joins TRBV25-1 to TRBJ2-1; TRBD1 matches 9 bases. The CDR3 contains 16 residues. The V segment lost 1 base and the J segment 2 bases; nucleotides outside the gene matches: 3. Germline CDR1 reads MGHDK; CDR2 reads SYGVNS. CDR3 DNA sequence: TGTGCCAGCAGTGAATCCCGACAGGGGGCCTACAATGAGCAGTTCTTC. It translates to CASSESRQGAYNEQFF.

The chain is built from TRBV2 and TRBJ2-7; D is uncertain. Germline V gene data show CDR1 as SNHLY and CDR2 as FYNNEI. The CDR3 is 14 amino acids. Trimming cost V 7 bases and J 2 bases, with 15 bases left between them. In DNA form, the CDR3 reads TGTGCCAGCACCCCCCGGGCCGGACCCTACGAGCAGTACTTC. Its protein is CASTPRAGPYEQYF.

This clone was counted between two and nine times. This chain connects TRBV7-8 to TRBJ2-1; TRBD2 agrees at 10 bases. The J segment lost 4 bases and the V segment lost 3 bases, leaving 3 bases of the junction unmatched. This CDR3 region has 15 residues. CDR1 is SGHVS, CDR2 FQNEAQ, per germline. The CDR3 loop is CASSFVAGGYNEQFF. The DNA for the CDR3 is TGTGCCAGCAGCTTCGTAGCGGGAGGTTACAATGAGCAGTTCTTC.

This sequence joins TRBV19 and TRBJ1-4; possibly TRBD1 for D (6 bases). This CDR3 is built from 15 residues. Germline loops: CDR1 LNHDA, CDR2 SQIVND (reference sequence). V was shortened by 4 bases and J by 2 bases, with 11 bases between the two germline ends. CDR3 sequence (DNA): TGTGCCAGTAGTAGACAGAGGGGGACTAATGAAAAACTGTTTTTT. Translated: CASSRQRGTNEKLFF.

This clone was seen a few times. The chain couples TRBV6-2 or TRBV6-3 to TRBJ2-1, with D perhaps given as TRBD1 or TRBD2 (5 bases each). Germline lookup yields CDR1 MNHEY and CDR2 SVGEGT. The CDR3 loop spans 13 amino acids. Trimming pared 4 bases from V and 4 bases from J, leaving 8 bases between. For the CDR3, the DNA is TGTGCCAGCAGTTGGGGCGGGTACAATGAGCAGTTCTTC. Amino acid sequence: CASSWGGYNEQFF.

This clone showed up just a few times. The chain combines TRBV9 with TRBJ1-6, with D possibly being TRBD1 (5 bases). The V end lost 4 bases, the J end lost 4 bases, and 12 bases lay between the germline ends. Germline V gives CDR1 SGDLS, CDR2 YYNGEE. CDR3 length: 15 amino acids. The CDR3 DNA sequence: TGTGCCAGCAGCACCGGGACGCCGTATAATTCACCCCTCCACTTT. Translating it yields CASSTGTPYNSPLHF.

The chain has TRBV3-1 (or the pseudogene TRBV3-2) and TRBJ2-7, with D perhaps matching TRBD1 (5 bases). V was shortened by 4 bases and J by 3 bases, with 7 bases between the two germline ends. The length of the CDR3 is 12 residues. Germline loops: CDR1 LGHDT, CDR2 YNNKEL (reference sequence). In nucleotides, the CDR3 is TGTGCCAGCAGCCGACAGTACTACGAGCAGTACTTC. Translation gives CASSRQYYEQYF.

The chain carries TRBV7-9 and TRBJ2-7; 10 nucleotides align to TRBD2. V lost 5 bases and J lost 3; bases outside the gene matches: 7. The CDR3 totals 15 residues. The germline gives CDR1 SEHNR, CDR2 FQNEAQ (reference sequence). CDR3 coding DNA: TGTGCCAGCAGCCCTCCTAGCGGGAGCCACTACGAGCAGTACTTC. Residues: CASSPPSGSHYEQYF.

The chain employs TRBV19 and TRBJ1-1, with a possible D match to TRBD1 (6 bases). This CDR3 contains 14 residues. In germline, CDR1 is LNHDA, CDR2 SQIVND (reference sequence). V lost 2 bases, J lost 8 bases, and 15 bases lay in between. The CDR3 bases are TGTGCCAGTAGTATACCGGGGGGGCTTGTCGAAGCTTTCTTT. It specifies CASSIPGGLVEAFF.

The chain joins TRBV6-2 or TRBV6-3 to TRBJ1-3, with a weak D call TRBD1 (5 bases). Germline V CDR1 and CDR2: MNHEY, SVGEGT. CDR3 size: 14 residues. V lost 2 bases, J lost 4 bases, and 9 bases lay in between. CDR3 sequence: CASSYDSAGNTIYF. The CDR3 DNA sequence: TGTGCCAGCAGTTACGACAGCGCAGGAAACACCATATATTTT.

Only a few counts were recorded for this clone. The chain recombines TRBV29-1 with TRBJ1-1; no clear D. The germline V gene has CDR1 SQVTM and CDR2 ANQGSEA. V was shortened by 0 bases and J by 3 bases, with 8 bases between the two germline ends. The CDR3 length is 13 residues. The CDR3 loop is CSVEDGYYTEAFF. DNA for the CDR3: TGCAGCGTTGAAGACGGATACTACACTGAAGCTTTCTTT.

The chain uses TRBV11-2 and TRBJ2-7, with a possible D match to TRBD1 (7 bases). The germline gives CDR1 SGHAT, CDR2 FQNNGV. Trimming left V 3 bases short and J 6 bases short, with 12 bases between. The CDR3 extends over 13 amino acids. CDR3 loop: CASSLAGTVEQYF. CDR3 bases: TGTGCCAGCAGCTTGGCGGGGACAGTCGAGCAGTACTTC.

The CDR3 here is CASSNLGGASATQYF. Here the CDR3 DNA reads TGTGCCAGCAGCAACCTCGGGGGGGCCAGCGCTACGCAGTATTTT. The chain links TRBV11-3 to TRBJ2-3; 8 bases match TRBD2. The length of the CDR3 is 15 residues. V lost 5 bases, J lost 8 bases, and 12 bases stayed unmatched. From germline, CDR1 is SGHNT and CDR2 YENEEA.

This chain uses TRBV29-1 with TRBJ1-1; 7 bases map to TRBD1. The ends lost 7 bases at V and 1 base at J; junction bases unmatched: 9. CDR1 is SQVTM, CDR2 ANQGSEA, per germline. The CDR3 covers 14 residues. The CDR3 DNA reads TGCAGCGGTGGACCGGGACAGTCGAACACTGAAGCTTTCTTT. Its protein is CSGGPGQSNTEAFF.

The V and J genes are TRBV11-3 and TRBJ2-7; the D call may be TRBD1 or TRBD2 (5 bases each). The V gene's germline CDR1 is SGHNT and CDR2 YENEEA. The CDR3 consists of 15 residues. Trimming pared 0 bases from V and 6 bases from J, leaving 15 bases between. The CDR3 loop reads CASSLDGTERAEQYF. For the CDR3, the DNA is TGTGCCAGCAGCTTAGATGGGACCGAGAGAGCCGAGCAGTACTTC.

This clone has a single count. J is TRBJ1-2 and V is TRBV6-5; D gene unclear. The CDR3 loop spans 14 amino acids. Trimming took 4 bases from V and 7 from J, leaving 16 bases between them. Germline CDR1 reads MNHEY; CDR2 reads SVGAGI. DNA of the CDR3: TGTGCCAGCAGTTCCAGGACCCTCTCACCTGGCTACACCTTC. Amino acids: CASSSRTLSPGYTF.

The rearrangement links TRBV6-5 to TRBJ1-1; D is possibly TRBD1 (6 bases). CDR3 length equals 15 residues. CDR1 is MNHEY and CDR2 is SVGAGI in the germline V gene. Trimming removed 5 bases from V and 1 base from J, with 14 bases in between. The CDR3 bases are TGTGCCAGCAGTACCCGAGGAGGGGGGAACACTGAAGCTTTCTTT. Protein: CASSTRGGGNTEAFF.

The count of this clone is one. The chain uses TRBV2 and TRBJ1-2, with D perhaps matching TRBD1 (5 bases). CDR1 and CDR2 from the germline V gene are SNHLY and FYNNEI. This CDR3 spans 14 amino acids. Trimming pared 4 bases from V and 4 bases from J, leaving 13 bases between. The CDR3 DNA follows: TGTGCCAGCAGTGGGGGCAGGACCTTCTATGGCTACACCTTC. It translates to CASSGGRTFYGYTF. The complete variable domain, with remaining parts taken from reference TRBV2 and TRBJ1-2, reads EPEVTQTPSHQVTQMGQEVILRCVPISNHLYFYWYRQILGQKVEFLVSFYNNEISEKSEIFDDQFSVERPDGSNFTLKIRSTKLEDSAMYFCASSGGRTFYGYTFGSGTRLTVV.

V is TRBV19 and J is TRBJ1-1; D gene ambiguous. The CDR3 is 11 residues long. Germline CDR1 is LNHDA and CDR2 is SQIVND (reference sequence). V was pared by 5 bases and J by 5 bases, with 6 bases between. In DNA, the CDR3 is TGTGCCAGTAGTTATTGGACTGAAGCTTTCTTT. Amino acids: CASSYWTEAFF.